Listed below are T cell receptor beta chains from one sample, sequenced in a study of graft-versus-host responses after intestinal transplantation. Antigen specificity for these receptors is unknown. Profiling relied on immunoSEQ multiplex PCR, and the TCRdb table lists in-frame clones only, not all of them. Seen here are 75,000 to 100,000 clones, more than 85% observed once, and the top ten hold around 0.17%. The starting material was unstimulated CD4+ T cells sorted from spleen or lymph node cells, obtained before intestinal transplant. The receptors stem from a human donor who received an intestinal transplant. CDR3s include the opening cysteine and the closing phenylalanine or tryptophan. D genes are given only for firm matches. Size tells how often a clone was seen (once, few, many) or the class of an expanded clone, and some rows leave it out.

clone size | J gene | D gene | V gene | CDR3 protein | CDR3 DNA
NA | TRBJ2-7 | TRBD2 | TRBV5-5 | CASSYPGTRAYEQYF | TGTGCCAGCTCCTACCCCGGGACTAGAGCCTACGAGCAGTACTTC
NA | TRBJ2-3 | TRBD2 | TRBV5-1 | CASSLDGLAGGNTQYF | TGCGCCAGCAGCTTGGACGGACTAGCGGGGGGAAATACGCAGTATTTT
NA | TRBJ1-6 | NA | TRBV27 | CASSPRFNSPLHF | TGTGCCAGCAGTCCCAGGTTTAATTCACCCCTCCACTTT
NA | TRBJ2-6 | NA | TRBV28 | CASSSTATGANVLTF | TGTGCCAGCAGTTCGACAGCGACTGGGGCCAACGTCCTGACTTTC
NA | TRBJ2-7 | TRBD1 | TRBV6-6 | CASSYPGTEGEQYF | TGTGCCAGCAGTTACCCGGGGACAGAGGGCGAGCAGTACTTC
NA | TRBJ1-3 | TRBD1 | TRBV10-3 | CAISERGTGQSHSGNTIYF | TGTGCCATCAGTGAGCGCGGGACAGGCCAGTCCCACTCTGGAAACACCATATATTTT
once | TRBJ1-1 | NA | TRBV5-1 | CASSFGRRNTEAFF | TGCGCCAGCAGCTTTGGGAGGAGGAACACTGAAGCTTTCTTT
NA | TRBJ2-7 | TRBD2 | TRBV9 | CASSVGEGSYEQYF | TGTGCCAGCAGCGTAGGGGAGGGGAGCTACGAGCAGTACTTC
NA | TRBJ2-5 | NA | TRBV2 | CASSARTRMGQETQYF | TGTGCCAGCAGTGCTCGCACTAGGATGGGTCAAGAGACCCAGTACTTC
NA | TRBJ2-3 | TRBD2 | TRBV29-1 | CSHGSGGTLLSTDTQYF | TGCAGCCACGGGAGCGGGGGGACCCTCCTTAGCACAGATACGCAGTATTTT
NA | TRBJ1-4 | NA | TRBV7-2 | CASSLEGGIYEKLFF | TGTGCCAGCAGCTTAGAGGGGGGGATCTATGAAAAACTGTTTTTT
NA | TRBJ2-1 | TRBD2 | TRBV7-6 | CASSAKGASGPSDEQFF | TGTGCCAGCAGCGCAAAAGGGGCTAGCGGTCCGTCCGATGAGCAGTTCTTC
NA | TRBJ2-6 | NA | TRBV29-1 | CSVLWVGALSGANVLTF | TGCAGCGTTTTATGGGTAGGGGCCCTCTCTGGGGCCAACGTCCTGACTTTC
NA | TRBJ2-7 | NA | TRBV2 | CASSSGTTYEQYF | TGTGCCAGCAGCTCCGGGACAACCTACGAGCAGTACTTC
NA | TRBJ2-7 | NA | TRBV29-1 | CSVVSFYEQYF | TGCAGCGTTGTTTCCTTCTACGAGCAGTACTTC
NA | TRBJ2-7 | NA | TRBV14 | CASSQSGYEQYF | TGTGCCAGCAGCCAATCCGGCTACGAGCAGTACTTC
NA | TRBJ2-7 | NA | TRBV5-1 | CASSLAAGNYEQYF | TGCGCCAGCAGCTTGGCCGCGGGCAACTACGAGCAGTACTTC
NA | TRBJ1-4 | TRBD1 | TRBV19 | CASSIYYRGRNEKLFF | TGTGCCAGTAGTATATACTACAGGGGGCGGAATGAAAAACTGTTTTTT
NA | TRBJ2-5 | TRBD2 | TRBV4-2 | CASSQGLAGVVTQYF | TGTGCCAGCAGCCAGGGACTAGCGGGAGTTGTGACCCAGTACTTC
NA | TRBJ1-5 | NA | TRBV4-1 | CASSQDRGQPQHF | TGCGCCAGCAGCCAAGATCGCGGTCAGCCCCAGCATTTT
NA | TRBJ1-1 | NA | TRBV14 | CASSQDWGESNTEAFF | TGTGCCAGCAGCCAAGACTGGGGGGAATCGAACACTGAAGCTTTCTTT
NA | TRBJ1-3 | NA | TRBV2 | CASSVEGFSGNTIYF | TGTGCCAGCAGTGTTGAGGGCTTCTCTGGAAACACCATATATTTT
NA | TRBJ2-7 | NA | TRBV2 | CASSEARGSVRYEQYF | TGTGCCAGCAGTGAAGCCAGAGGTTCAGTTCGGTACGAGCAGTACTTC
NA | TRBJ2-1 | NA | TRBV7-8 | CASSLVGHQFPGNEQFF | TGTGCCAGCAGCTTAGTGGGCCATCAATTCCCCGGCAATGAGCAGTTCTTC
NA | TRBJ2-3 | NA | TRBV6-6 | CASSYSNGGTDTQYF | TGTGCCAGCAGTTACTCGAATGGCGGAACAGATACGCAGTATTTT
NA | TRBJ2-1 | TRBD2 | TRBV5-1 | CASSLGTSGNNEQFF | TGCGCCAGCAGCTTAGGGACTAGCGGAAACAATGAGCAGTTCTTC
NA | TRBJ1-2 | NA | TRBV29-1 | CLAEGNYGYTF | TGCCTCGCGGAGGGGAACTATGGCTACACCTTC
once | TRBJ2-1 | TRBD2 | TRBV6-1 | CASSAGLASSYNEQFF | TGTGCCAGCAGTGCCGGACTAGCCTCTTCCTACAATGAGCAGTTCTTC
NA | TRBJ1-2 | NA | TRBV21-1 | CATRGQADRESGNYGYTF | TGTGCCACCCGAGGCCAGGCGGACAGGGAGAGTGGAAACTATGGCTACACCTTC
NA | TRBJ2-7 | NA | TRBV30 | CAWSRGLGYEQYF | TGTGCCTGGAGTAGAGGACTCGGGTACGAGCAGTACTTC
NA | TRBJ1-5 | NA | TRBV30 | CAWSVQGGQPQHF | TGTGCCTGGAGTGTACAGGGCGGGCAGCCCCAGCATTTT
once | TRBJ1-2 | NA | TRBV5-6 | CASSPHPDRNYGYTF | TGTGCCAGCAGCCCCCATCCGGACAGAAACTATGGCTACACCTTC
NA | TRBJ2-7 | NA | TRBV28 | CASSSQGTPYEQYF | TGTGCCAGCAGTTCTCAAGGGACTCCATACGAGCAGTACTTC
NA | TRBJ2-5 | NA | TRBV7-9 | CASSLAQSIVQETQYF | TGTGCCAGCAGCTTAGCGCAGTCGATCGTCCAAGAGACCCAGTACTTC
NA | TRBJ1-1 | NA | TRBV5-1 | CASSRVTGNTEAFF | TGCGCCAGCAGTAGAGTTACAGGGAACACTGAAGCTTTCTTT
NA | TRBJ1-2 | TRBD1 | TRBV4-1 | CASSPDRIYGYTF | TGCGCCAGCAGCCCGGACAGGATCTATGGCTACACCTTC
few | TRBJ2-7 | NA | TRBV2 | CATAGDTTYEQYF | TGTGCCACCGCAGGGGACACTACCTACGAGCAGTACTTC
NA | TRBJ1-2 | NA | TRBV28 | CASSNPGVVYGYTF | TGTGCCAGCAGTAACCCAGGGGTGGTCTATGGCTACACCTTC
NA | TRBJ1-1 | NA | TRBV25-1 | CASSAGVNTEAFF | TGTGCCAGCAGTGCGGGGGTGAACACTGAAGCTTTCTTT
NA | TRBJ1-6 | TRBD1 | TRBV5-1 | CASSLEGGGIGSPLHF | TGCGCCAGCAGCTTGGAAGGAGGGGGCATCGGTTCACCCCTCCACTTT
NA | TRBJ1-2 | NA | TRBV4-1 | CASSQDLGYGYTF | TGCGCCAGCAGCCAAGATCTCGGGTATGGCTACACCTTC
NA | TRBJ2-2 | TRBD2 | TRBV5-1 | CASSREGEWTGELFF | TGCGCCAGCAGCCGGGAGGGCGAATGGACCGGGGAGCTGTTTTTT
NA | TRBJ2-3 | TRBD2 | TRBV6-5 | CASRRTSGGTDTQYF | TGTGCCAGCAGGCGGACTAGCGGGGGGACAGATACGCAGTATTTT
NA | TRBJ2-1 | TRBD2 | TRBV28 | CASRSGTSGDNEQFF | TGTGCCAGCAGGTCCGGGACTAGCGGTGACAATGAGCAGTTCTTC
NA | TRBJ1-4 | NA | TRBV5-6 | CASSLRGTNEKLFF | TGTGCCAGCAGCTTGCGAGGGACTAATGAAAAACTGTTTTTT
few | TRBJ1-6 | NA | TRBV6-1 | CASSFWGRDNSPLHF | TGTGCCAGCAGCTTCTGGGGGAGGGATAATTCACCCCTCCACTTT
NA | TRBJ1-2 | NA | TRBV30 | CAWSVRGGYTF | TGTGCCTGGAGTGTACGAGGTGGCTACACCTTC
NA | TRBJ2-5 | NA | TRBV9 | CASSLGAQVEQETQYF | TGTGCCAGCAGCCTCGGTGCACAGGTCGAGCAAGAGACCCAGTACTTC
NA | TRBJ2-2 | NA | TRBV5-1 | CASSAGQRNTGELFF | TGCGCCAGCAGCGCGGGACAGCGGAACACCGGGGAGCTGTTTTTT